The 31 T cell receptor beta chains given below trace back to one sample, sequenced in a study of T cells after yellow fever vaccination. TCRdb called the 5' RACE reads again in MiXCR, with one record for every CDR3 protein. The sample has tens of thousands of distinct CDR3 sequences, about 4.6% seen once. The material was CD8+ T cells sorted from PBMCs, obtained 5 days after the yellow fever booster vaccination. The receptor source for this set is a man aged 25-40 years who received the YFV17D yellow fever vaccine.

This clonotype was picked up many times. The genes are TRBV7-8 and TRBJ1-1; possibly TRBD1 for D (5 bases). The CDR3 has 11 residues. V was pared by 6 bases and J by 11 bases, with 13 bases between. From germline, CDR1 is SGHVS and CDR2 FQNEAQ. This CDR3 is CASSEGAQAFF. The CDR3 DNA sequence: TGTGCCAGCAGTGAAGGGGCTCAGGCTTTCTTT.

This clonotype has at least ten counts. This chain links TRBV7-9 with TRBJ1-1, with D uncertain. With 3 bases removed from V and 2 bases from J, the gap between germline ends came to 13 bases. Germline lookup yields CDR1 SEHNR and CDR2 FQNEAQ (reference sequence). The CDR3 covers 15 residues. The CDR3 sequence is CASSLMLLENTEAFF. The CDR3 DNA sequence: TGTGCCAGCAGCTTGATGCTGCTGGAAAACACTGAAGCTTTCTTT.

In its sample, this clonotype was seen many times. This rearrangement joins TRBV20-1 to TRBJ2-3; D is undetermined. The V gene lost 3 bases and the J gene lost 2 bases, with 12 bases spanning the gap. Germline loops: CDR1 DFQATT, CDR2 SNEGSKA (reference sequence). This CDR3 spans 14 amino acids. The CDR3 here is CSASAQSNTDTQYF. The CDR3 DNA is TGCAGTGCTAGCGCGCAGAGCAACACAGATACGCAGTATTTT.

This clonotype was counted at least ten times. V is TRBV4-2 and J is TRBJ2-7, with 7 bases lining up with TRBD1. Looked up from germline, CDR1 is LGHNA and CDR2 is YNFKEQ. After removal of 3 bases from V and 0 bases from J, the junction contained 2 bases not matched to a gene. The CDR3 has 14 residues. This CDR3 reads CASSQTGSSYEQYF. The CDR3 nucleotides read TGTGCCAGCAGCCAGACAGGGAGCTCCTACGAGCAGTACTTC.

In this sample, this clonotype turned up many times. The rearrangement joins TRBV20-1 to TRBJ1-2; D call uncertain. The CDR3 covers 14 residues. CDR1 and CDR2 from the germline V gene are DFQATT and SNEGSKA (reference sequence). Trimming cost V 6 bases and J 5 bases, with 19 bases left between them. The DNA for the CDR3 is TGCAGTGCCCCCGAAGAAGAAGTCCAATATGGCTACACCTTC. This encodes CSAPEEEVQYGYTF.

This clonotype showed up many times. The CDR3 DNA is TGTGCCAGCAGTGAGGGGATCCCCTACGAGCAGTACTTC. Translation gives CASSEGIPYEQYF. V gene TRBV25-1 combines with J gene TRBJ2-7; D is unresolved. CDR1 is MGHDK, CDR2 SYGVNS, per germline. V was shortened by 3 bases and J by 2 bases, with 8 bases between the two germline ends. CDR3 size: 13 residues.

This clonotype is termed medium-sized. CDR3 nucleotides: TGTGCCAGCAGCTTAGTGGGGAGCGGGTACACCGGGGAGCTGTTTTTT. It is translated as CASSLVGSGYTGELFF. J is TRBJ2-2 and V is TRBV11-1, with a tentative D call TRBD2 (6 bases). From germline, CDR1 is SGHAT and CDR2 FQDESV (reference sequence). With 1 base removed from V and 3 bases from J, the gap between germline ends came to 12 bases. This CDR3 spans 16 amino acids.

V is TRBV11-3 and J is TRBJ2-1; possible D gene TRBD2, 5 bases. In germline, CDR1 is SGHNT, CDR2 YENEEA. Trimming took 5 bases from V and 4 from J, leaving 15 bases between them. CDR3 length: 15 amino acids. The CDR3 is CASSPSEGRYNEQFF. The CDR3 coding sequence is TGTGCCAGCAGCCCGTCCGAGGGCCGATACAATGAGCAGTTCTTC.

In this sample, this clonotype turned up many times. The gene calls are TRBV7-8 and TRBJ2-1, with 10 bases that match TRBD2. The germline gives CDR1 SGHVS, CDR2 FQNEAQ. CDR3 length equals 16 residues. V lost 4 bases, J lost 6 bases, and 9 bases stayed unmatched. In nucleotides, the CDR3 is TGTGCCAGCAGCTGGAACCCAGCGGGAGGGCTCAATGAGCAGTTCTTC. Residues: CASSWNPAGGLNEQFF.

By share, this clonotype ranks as medium-sized. V usage is TRBV6-1 and J usage is TRBJ2-2; a weak D match, TRBD2 (5 bases). This CDR3 has 17 residues. The germline gives CDR1 MNHNS, CDR2 SASEGT. V was shortened by 2 bases and J by 1 base, with 14 bases between the two germline ends. The CDR3 spells CASSERVRLLNTGELFF. DNA of the CDR3: TGTGCCAGCAGTGAAAGGGTTCGACTATTGAACACCGGGGAGCTGTTTTTT.

This sequence joins TRBV19 and TRBJ2-7, with 7 nucleotides matching TRBD2. V gave up 3 bases and J gave up 2 bases; unmatched junction bases: 7. CDR3 length: 15 residues. Germline V gene sequence: CDR1 LNHDA, CDR2 SQIVND (reference sequence). DNA for the CDR3: TGTGCCAGTAGTATTTCCCCTAGCGGAGCCTACGAGCAGTACTTC. Translating it yields CASSISPSGAYEQYF.

This clonotype showed up many times. This chain joins TRBV29-1 and TRBJ2-1, with 9 positions matching TRBD1. The CDR3 runs 14 residues. Germline V gives CDR1 SQVTM, CDR2 ANQGSEA. V trimming: 4 bases; J trimming: 8 bases; junction bases outside the gene matches: 9. CDR3 residues: CSVAGGQGHDEQFF. CDR3 sequence (DNA): TGCAGCGTTGCCGGGGGACAGGGTCACGATGAGCAGTTCTTC.

This clonotype was seen many times. This chain links TRBV7-9 with TRBJ2-2; the D gene could be TRBD1 or TRBD2 (5 bases each). The CDR3 sequence is 16 residues long. The germline V gene has CDR1 SEHNR and CDR2 FQNEAQ (reference sequence). Trimming shortened V by 5 bases and J by 6 bases, and 19 bases separated the two germline ends. DNA of the CDR3: TGTGCCAGCAGCCTTCCGGGACCGCCTCTTCCCGGGGAGCTGTTTTTT. It codes for CASSLPGPPLPGELFF.

At least ten counts were recorded for this clonotype. The rearrangement links TRBV7-9 to TRBJ1-1; D might be TRBD1 (5 bases). CDR3 length: 15 amino acids. Germline lookup yields CDR1 SEHNR and CDR2 FQNEAQ (reference sequence). V was pared by 0 bases and J by 0 bases, with 8 bases between. CDR3 sequence reads: CASSLAQGMNTEAFF. DNA for the CDR3: TGTGCCAGCAGCTTAGCGCAGGGTATGAACACTGAAGCTTTCTTT.

This clonotype was picked up a small number of times. A much larger clone differs from this one at a single base, so this may be a read error. The chain has TRBV6-1 and TRBJ2-1; possibly TRBD1 or TRBD2 for D (6 bases each). The CDR3 has 16 residues. Germline V lookup: CDR1 MNHNS, CDR2 SASEGT. The CDR3 DNA reads as TGTGTCAGCAGTGAAGGAGGGGGGCCCCTGGTCGGCGAGCAGTTCTTC. This translates into CVSSEGGGPLVGEQFF.

In its sample, this clonotype was seen many times. This chain connects TRBV30 to TRBJ2-1, with D possibly TRBD1 on 7 matching bases. CDR1 GTSNPN and CDR2 SVGIG come from the germline V gene (reference sequence). The CDR3 totals 14 residues. V gave up 2 bases and J gave up 8 bases, with 16 bases separating them. This CDR3 is CAWSQGPGGYEQFF. The CDR3 nucleotides are TGTGCCTGGAGTCAGGGCCCAGGGGGGTATGAGCAGTTCTTC.

This clonotype appeared many times. The genes are TRBV19 and TRBJ1-1, with TRBD1 matching 11 bases. The V gene end was trimmed by 3 bases and the J gene end by 4 bases; junction bases not matched to a gene: 1. The CDR3 is 14 amino acids. CDR1 LNHDA and CDR2 SQIVND come from the germline V gene (reference sequence). CDR3 protein: CASSIGTGGTEAFF. CDR3 coding DNA: TGTGCCAGTAGTATCGGGACAGGGGGCACTGAAGCTTTCTTT.

This clonotype was observed at least ten times. This chain uses TRBV20-1 with TRBJ2-7, with a weak D call TRBD2 (6 bases). The V gene's germline CDR1 is DFQATT and CDR2 SNEGSKA (reference sequence). V lost 5 bases, J lost 2 bases, and 16 bases lay in between. The CDR3 sequence is 14 residues long. In nucleotides, the CDR3 is TGCAGTGCTCTAACCGGGACTGACACCTACGAGCAGTACTTC. Translation: CSALTGTDTYEQYF.

The chain carries TRBV11-2 and TRBJ2-7; either TRBD1 or TRBD2 may supply D (7 bases each). Germline V gene data show CDR1 as SGHAT and CDR2 as FQNNGV. V lost 2 bases, J lost 3 bases, and 14 bases lay in between. The CDR3 totals 15 residues. CDR3 sequence reads: CASSLTGDYNYEQYF. CDR3 in DNA: TGTGCCAGCAGCTTAACAGGGGACTATAACTACGAGCAGTACTTC.

This clonotype was picked up many times. J is TRBJ2-2 and V is TRBV10-3, with D perhaps TRBD2 (5 bases). The CDR3 extends over 17 amino acids. V lost 3 bases and J lost 2, with 16 bases in between. CDR1 is ENHRY, CDR2 SYGVKD, per germline. This CDR3 reads CAISDMRTEDNTGELFF. Written as DNA, the CDR3 is TGTGCCATCAGTGACATGCGGACTGAAGACAACACCGGGGAGCTGTTTTTT.

This clonotype was seen repeatedly, ten times or more. The V gene is TRBV12-3 or TRBV12-4, the J gene TRBJ2-5; no clear D. Trimming left V 6 bases short and J 1 base short, with 9 bases between. The CDR3 is 13 residues long. CDR3 protein: CASRAGFQETQYF. DNA of the CDR3: TGTGCCAGCAGGGCTGGGTTCCAAGAGACCCAGTACTTC.

This clonotype was found many times. The CDR3 loop reads CASSQHSGLAATSYEQYF. DNA of the CDR3: TGCGCCAGCAGCCAACACTCCGGACTAGCGGCTACCTCCTACGAGCAGTACTTC. The chain uses TRBV5-1 and TRBJ2-7, with 10 bases that match TRBD2. CDR1 SGHRS and CDR2 YFSETQ come from the germline V gene. Trimming took 4 bases from V and 0 from J; bases not matched to a gene: 13. There are 18 residues in the CDR3.

This clonotype was seen ten or more times. The CDR3 DNA sequence: TGTGCCAGCAGCTTAGCTATAAATCAGCCCCAGCATTTT. Its translation: CASSLAINQPQHF. The chain recombines TRBV7-9 with TRBJ1-5; unclear D gene. Trimming pared 0 bases from V and 4 bases from J, leaving 4 bases between. CDR1 is SEHNR and CDR2 is FQNEAQ in the germline V gene (reference sequence). This CDR3 is 13 amino acids long.

At least ten counts were recorded for this clonotype. The chain joins TRBV4-1 to TRBJ2-1; possible D gene TRBD2, 6 bases. Looked up from germline, CDR1 is MGHRA and CDR2 is YSYEKL. CDR3 length: 13 amino acids. V lost 5 bases to trimming and J lost 5 bases, with 10 bases between them. CDR3 sequence reads: CASSKTRNNEQFF. DNA of the CDR3: TGCGCCAGCAGCAAGACTAGAAACAATGAGCAGTTCTTC.

There are many counts of this clonotype. The chain uses TRBV5-1 and TRBJ2-5; D is undetermined. The germline V and J ends were trimmed by 4 bases and 4 bases, with 8 bases remaining between them. Germline CDR1 is SGHRS and CDR2 is YFSETQ. The CDR3 totals 12 residues. CDR3 DNA: TGCGCCAGCAGCCTCCCCGGAGAGACCCAGTACTTC. This sequence encodes CASSLPGETQYF.

This clonotype came up many times. V and J are TRBV7-2 and TRBJ2-3; D may be TRBD2 (6 bases). Germline V gives CDR1 SGHTA, CDR2 FQGNSA. V was cut by 5 bases and J by 5 bases, with 17 bases left in between. The length of the CDR3 is 15 residues. Written as DNA, the CDR3 is TGTGCCAGCAGCCCCTGGGGCGGGGCGGTAGATACGCAGTATTTT. Protein product: CASSPWGGAVDTQYF.

This clonotype has a count of ten or more. The V call is TRBV7-8, the J call TRBJ2-1; weak D call: TRBD2 (6 bases). The V gene lost 2 bases and the J gene lost 2 bases, with 10 bases spanning the gap. Germline assignment: CDR1 SGHVS and CDR2 FQNEAQ. CDR3 length: 15 amino acids. CDR3 DNA sequence: TGTGCCAGCAGCTTAAGACTAGGGCCCTACAATGAGCAGTTCTTC. Its translation is CASSLRLGPYNEQFF.

There are many counts of this clonotype. The chain carries TRBV7-8 and TRBJ2-4; 7 nucleotides agree with TRBD2. V trimming: 10 bases; J trimming: 9 bases; junction bases outside the gene matches: 12. The CDR3 sequence is 13 residues long. Per germline, CDR1 SGHVS and CDR2 FQNEAQ. CDR3 sequence (DNA): TGTGCCACCGAGCAAACCTCGGGGGGCATTCAGTACTTC. Translating gives CATEQTSGGIQYF.

In its sample, this clonotype was seen many times. The chain uses TRBV7-2 and TRBJ2-7; TRBD2 might be the D (6 bases). Germline lookup yields CDR1 SGHTA and CDR2 FQGNSA. Trimming cost V 3 bases and J 3 bases, with 12 bases left between them. The CDR3 has 14 amino acids. CDR3 in amino acids: CASSFGLDYYEQYF. The CDR3 nucleotides are TGTGCCAGCAGCTTTGGGTTGGACTACTACGAGCAGTACTTC.

This clonotype was counted many times. This chain joins TRBV5-6 and TRBJ1-5; the D is unclear. The V end lost 1 base, the J end lost 3 bases, and 14 bases lay between the germline ends. The CDR3 consists of 16 residues. Germline CDR1 reads SGHDT; CDR2 reads YYEEEE. The CDR3 DNA sequence: TGTGCCAGCAGCTTGTTTGGAGATTCAAACAATCAGCCCCAGCATTTT. Translating it yields CASSLFGDSNNQPQHF.

This clonotype has at least ten counts. The chain couples TRBV5-1 to TRBJ2-1; 8 positions match TRBD2. The CDR3 is 13 residues long. With 6 bases clipped from V and 3 bases from J, the junction kept 2 bases outside the gene matches. Germline lookup yields CDR1 SGHRS and CDR2 YFSETQ. The CDR3 spells CASMTSDYNEQFF. The CDR3 DNA reads TGCGCCAGCATGACTAGCGACTACAATGAGCAGTTCTTC. Based on the CDR3 plus reference TRBV5-1 and TRBJ2-1, the full variable domain is KAGVTQTPRYLIKTRGQQVTLSCSPISGHRSVSWYQQTPGQGLQFLFEYFSETQRNKGNFPGRFSGRQFSNSRSEMNVSTLELGDSALYLCASMTSDYNEQFFGPGTRLTVL.